The 30 T cell receptor beta chains listed next were all sequenced from one sample in a study of T cell changes during pregnancy in multiple sclerosis. The method was immunoSEQ multiplex PCR; TCRdb's version includes in-frame clones alone and lacks a portion of them. The profile covers 45,000 or so clones, with 91% appearing a single time and roughly 9% taken by the ten largest. The sequencing used CD8+ T cells from peripheral blood mononuclear cells, collected after pregnancy. Receptors were obtained from a female donor with multiple sclerosis, enrolled in a pregnancy study.

This rearrangement joins TRBV9 to TRBJ1-1, with D possibly matching TRBD1 (5 bases). V gave up 4 bases and J gave up 4 bases, with 14 bases separating them. The CDR3 spans 14 residues. Germline-derived CDR1 and CDR2 are SGDLS and YYNGEE. The CDR3 sequence is CASSLEGLGTEAFF. CDR3 coding DNA: TGTGCCAGCAGCTTAGAGGGGTTGGGCACTGAAGCTTTCTTT.

The chain carries TRBV5-1 and TRBJ1-5, with D unclear. In germline, CDR1 is SGHRS, CDR2 YFSETQ. The CDR3 covers 16 residues. The germline V and J ends were trimmed by 4 bases and 4 bases, with 18 bases remaining between them. CDR3 in DNA: TGCGCCAGCAGCGAACATCAGGCCCGGGGAAATCAGCCCCAGCATTTT. Encoded protein: CASSEHQARGNQPQHF.

This clone is a singleton in its sample. The rearrangement uses TRBV7-9 and TRBJ2-7, with 13 bases fitting TRBD2. This CDR3 has 17 amino acids. Unmatched junction bases numbered 9, after V lost 5 bases and J lost 2 bases. CDR1 SEHNR and CDR2 FQNEAQ come from the germline V gene (reference sequence). The CDR3: CASSPSPGLAGTYEQYF. The CDR3 DNA reads TGTGCCAGCAGCCCTAGCCCGGGACTAGCGGGAACCTACGAGCAGTACTTC.

CDR3 DNA sequence: TGTGCCAGCAGCTCTGCCTTGAGCGGGGGGCAAACCAATGAGCAGTTCTTC. Translated: CASSSALSGGQTNEQFF. The gene calls are TRBV7-3 and TRBJ2-1; 9 bases align to TRBD2. CDR1 and CDR2 (germline): SGHTA, FQGTGA. The CDR3 sequence is 17 residues long. Losses at the gene ends were 4 bases for V and 6 bases for J; bases not matched to a gene: 13.

The V and J genes are TRBV27 and TRBJ2-2, with a possible D match to TRBD2 (6 bases). CDR3 size: 18 residues. Germline V CDR1 and CDR2: MNHEY, SMNVEV (reference sequence). Trimming removed 0 bases from V and 5 bases from J, with 19 bases in between. CDR3 sequence reads: CASSLSAYYRDLTGELFF. CDR3 sequence (DNA): TGTGCCAGCAGTTTATCGGCTTATTACCGGGACTTGACCGGGGAGCTGTTTTTT.

The chain joins TRBV18 to TRBJ2-5; 8 positions agree with TRBD2. This CDR3 has 14 residues. V shed 7 bases and J 5 bases; nucleotides not matched to a gene: 9. Germline CDR1 reads KGHSH; CDR2 reads LQKENI. The CDR3 sequence is CASYRTSSSETQYF. The CDR3 region has the DNA TGTGCCAGCTATAGGACTAGCTCCTCGGAGACCCAGTACTTC.

This rearrangement joins TRBV5-5 to TRBJ1-2; maybe TRBD1 (5 bases). Germline CDR1 SGHKS, CDR2 YYEKEE (reference sequence). The CDR3 extends over 16 amino acids. The germline V and J ends were trimmed by 0 bases and 2 bases, with 14 bases remaining between them. The CDR3 nucleotides read TGTGCCAGCAGCTTGGTCAGGGTAGGGAACAACTATGGCTACACCTTC. Amino acids: CASSLVRVGNNYGYTF.

This chain connects TRBV7-9 to TRBJ2-7, with 8 bases aligning to TRBD1. Germline CDR1 SEHNR, CDR2 FQNEAQ (reference sequence). This CDR3 contains 14 residues. The ends lost 3 bases at V and 6 bases at J; junction bases unmatched: 7. Here the CDR3 reads CASSFFTGGSEQYF. For the CDR3, the DNA is TGTGCCAGCAGCTTTTTTACAGGGGGGAGCGAGCAGTACTTC.

The chain carries TRBV9 and TRBJ2-3; 9 bases are a match to TRBD1. CDR3 length: 15 residues. V lost 4 bases and J lost 5; bases outside the gene matches: 8. Germline V gives CDR1 SGDLS, CDR2 YYNGEE. This CDR3 reads CASSPSGQGKDTQYF. CDR3 bases: TGTGCCAGCAGCCCCTCGGGACAGGGTAAAGATACGCAGTATTTT.

The chain employs TRBV6-1 and TRBJ2-7; 7 bases align to TRBD1. The V gene end was trimmed by 3 bases and the J gene end by 3 bases; junction bases not matched to a gene: 11. Germline CDR1 and CDR2: MNHNS and SASEGT. This CDR3 region has 16 residues. The CDR3 bases are TGTGCCAGCAGTGAGGGGCGGAGACAGGGCGACTACGAGCAGTACTTC. It yields the protein CASSEGRRQGDYEQYF.

J is TRBJ1-2 and V is TRBV9, with D unclear. This CDR3 contains 16 residues. Trimming took off 2 bases at V and 2 bases at J, with 16 bases between the two ends. CDR1 SGDLS and CDR2 YYNGEE come from the germline V gene. The CDR3 bases are TGTGCCAGCAGCGTCCGAGAGGTGGCGTTCAACTATGGCTACACCTTC. This sequence encodes CASSVREVAFNYGYTF.

The chain carries TRBV6-5 and TRBJ1-1, with D possibly being TRBD1 (6 bases). V lost 2 bases to trimming and J lost 3 bases, with 13 bases between them. CDR3 size: 15 residues. Germline values: CDR1 MNHEY, CDR2 SVGAGI. CDR3 protein: CASSYGGAGYTEAFF. CDR3 nucleotide sequence: TGTGCCAGCAGTTACGGGGGGGCCGGGTACACTGAAGCTTTCTTT.

The V call is TRBV29-1, the J call TRBJ2-7, with D uncertain. CDR1 and CDR2 from the germline V gene are SQVTM and ANQGSEA. Trimming took off 1 base at V and 7 bases at J, with 11 bases between the two ends. This CDR3 spans 12 amino acids. The CDR3 loop reads CSVEVTLREQYF. Written as DNA, the CDR3 is TGCAGCGTTGAAGTTACTCTGAGGGAGCAGTACTTC.

V usage is TRBV7-9 and J usage is TRBJ2-7; possibly TRBD2 for D (6 bases). V was shortened by 1 base and J by 2 bases, with 21 bases between the two germline ends. Germline-derived CDR1 and CDR2 are SEHNR and FQNEAQ (reference sequence). CDR3 length: 18 amino acids. This chain's CDR3 is CASSLGGTEGQMTYEQYF. Here the CDR3 DNA reads TGTGCCAGCAGCTTAGGAGGAACGGAGGGGCAAATGACCTACGAGCAGTACTTC.

This clone was seen a single time. The rearrangement uses TRBV5-6 and TRBJ1-2; D might be TRBD1 (6 bases). The germline V gene encodes CDR1 SGHDT and CDR2 YYEEEE. The V and J ends lost 5 bases and 8 bases respectively, with 16 bases between them. There are 13 residues in the CDR3. The CDR3 reads CASRPWGGRGYTF. CDR3 DNA sequence: TGTGCCAGCAGACCCTGGGGGGGCCGGGGCTACACCTTC.

The chain recombines TRBV2 with TRBJ2-7; D ambiguous. Germline V gene lookup returns CDR1 SNHLY and CDR2 FYNNEI. V was shortened by 3 bases and J by 0 bases, with 9 bases between the two germline ends. This CDR3 region has 14 residues. The chain's CDR3 is CASSERKSSYEQYF. The DNA for the CDR3 is TGTGCCAGCAGTGAGAGGAAAAGCTCCTACGAGCAGTACTTC.

In its sample, this clone was seen once. The chain links TRBV6-1 to TRBJ2-7; TRBD2 matches at 7 bases. Trimming removed 6 bases from V and 3 bases from J; junction bases left unmatched: 8. Germline CDR1 reads MNHNS; CDR2 reads SASEGT. This CDR3 contains 14 residues. CDR3 loop: CASSQTAGIYEQYF. The CDR3 DNA reads TGTGCCAGCAGCCAAACAGCGGGAATCTACGAGCAGTACTTC.

This clone was seen a single time. This chain connects TRBV19 to TRBJ2-7; the D gene is possibly TRBD1 (5 bases). Trimming pared 4 bases from V and 2 bases from J, leaving 15 bases between. The CDR3 consists of 15 residues. Germline V gene data show CDR1 as LNHDA and CDR2 as SQIVND (reference sequence). The CDR3, as DNA: TGTGCCAGTAGTACCGGCGTCAGGGTCACCTACGAGCAGTACTTC. Amino acid sequence: CASSTGVRVTYEQYF.

V and J are TRBV5-6 and TRBJ2-7, with D tentatively TRBD1 (5 bases). Trimming removed 6 bases from V and 6 bases from J, with 16 bases in between. The CDR3 spans 13 residues. The V gene's germline CDR1 is SGHDT and CDR2 YYEEEE. The CDR3 nucleotides are TGTGCCAGCAACACCAGGGAAACCTCCGAGCAGTACTTC. It yields the protein CASNTRETSEQYF.

This chain joins TRBV6-6 and TRBJ1-2; D is unresolved. The CDR3 is made up of 12 amino acids. V lost 10 bases to trimming and J lost 6 bases, with 15 bases between them. Germline assignment: CDR1 MNHNY and CDR2 SVGAGI (reference sequence). The CDR3 DNA is TGTGCCATCATGGACGGGGTTGATGGCTACACCTTC. Its translation is CAIMDGVDGYTF.

The chain links TRBV5-1 to TRBJ1-2, with no clear D. V was trimmed by 0 bases and J by 2 bases, leaving 11 bases between them. Germline assignment: CDR1 SGHRS and CDR2 YFSETQ. This CDR3 has 15 amino acids. CDR3 loop: CASSLAGPGNYGYTF. In DNA, the CDR3 is TGCGCCAGCAGCTTGGCAGGCCCTGGCAACTATGGCTACACCTTC.

The chain has TRBV27 and TRBJ2-1; no definite D call. CDR1 MNHEY and CDR2 SMNVEV come from the germline V gene (reference sequence). Trimming pared 0 bases from V and 2 bases from J, leaving 11 bases between. The CDR3 has 16 residues. This CDR3 reads CASSLSSQIAYNEQFF. The CDR3 bases are TGTGCCAGCAGTTTATCTTCACAAATTGCCTACAATGAGCAGTTCTTC.

This clone appeared once. This sequence joins TRBV7-9 and TRBJ2-7; 8 nucleotides line up with TRBD2. V shed 4 bases, J shed 4 bases, and the junction held 12 bases outside the gene matches. Germline V gives CDR1 SEHNR, CDR2 FQNEAQ (reference sequence). This CDR3 is built from 16 residues. The CDR3 bases are TGTGCCAGCAGCTCCCAGGTGGATAGCGGGATTTACGAGCAGTACTTC. Translating gives CASSSQVDSGIYEQYF.

This clone has only one observation. Germline and junction disagree at one end, which may indicate a read error. The DNA for the CDR3 is TGCAGCGTCGAAGGACAGGGTATAAACAATGAGCAGTTCTTC. This encodes CSVEGQGINNEQFF. The rearrangement uses TRBV29-1 and TRBJ2-1, with 8 bases aligning to TRBD1. This CDR3 has 14 amino acids. Germline CDR1 reads SQVTM; CDR2 reads ANQGSEA.

J is TRBJ2-1 and V is TRBV29-1; TRBD1 might be the D (6 bases). Looked up from germline, CDR1 is SQVTM and CDR2 is ANQGSEA. The V end lost 6 bases, the J end lost 7 bases, and 10 bases lay between the germline ends. This CDR3 is 11 amino acids long. The CDR3 coding sequence is TGCAGCGTGATGCAGGGGAATGAGCAGTTCTTC. This translates into CSVMQGNEQFF.

This chain links TRBV7-6 with TRBJ1-3; D remains unclear. V was trimmed by 4 bases and J by 2 bases, leaving 9 bases between them. The V gene's germline CDR1 is SGHVS and CDR2 FNYEAQ. The CDR3 length is 14 residues. CDR3 nucleotides: TGTGCCAGCAGCTCGGCGGGTACTGGAAACACCATATATTTT. It translates to CASSSAGTGNTIYF.

The chain couples TRBV2 to TRBJ1-4; D may be TRBD1 (6 bases). Per germline, CDR1 SNHLY and CDR2 FYNNEI. The CDR3 length is 22 residues. V was trimmed by 4 bases and J by 5 bases, leaving 35 bases between them. CDR3 DNA sequence: TGTGCCAGCAGTGCCCCTTGGAGGGGGGGCGCAACAGCGGATCCTCTGAATGAAAAACTGTTTTTT. Residues: CASSAPWRGGATADPLNEKLFF.

The chain has TRBV2 and TRBJ2-7; 9 nucleotides align to TRBD1. Germline CDR1 reads SNHLY; CDR2 reads FYNNEI. The CDR3 has 15 residues. V shed 6 bases and J 1 base; nucleotides not matched to a gene: 7. CDR3 residues: CASSHNRGRSYEQYF. CDR3 nucleotide sequence: TGTGCCAGCAGCCACAACAGGGGGCGATCCTACGAGCAGTACTTC. Based on the CDR3 plus reference TRBV2 and TRBJ2-7, the full variable domain is EPEVTQTPSHQVTQMGQEVILRCVPISNHLYFYWYRQILGQKVEFLVSFYNNEISEKSEIFDDQFSVERPDGSNFTLKIRSTKLEDSAMYFCASSHNRGRSYEQYFGPGTRLTVT.

The V gene is TRBV27, the J gene TRBJ2-7; D is uncertain. Between the trimmed V and J ends, which lost 3 bases and 1 base, there was a span of 10 bases. The CDR3 length is 14 residues. The germline gives CDR1 MNHEY, CDR2 SMNVEV (reference sequence). The chain's CDR3 is CASSLSGSSYEQYF. The CDR3 DNA reads as TGTGCCAGCAGTTTGTCCGGGTCGTCCTACGAGCAGTACTTC.

V and J are TRBV5-1 and TRBJ1-2; TRBD1 might be the D (5 bases). Trimming removed 0 bases from V and 2 bases from J, with 11 bases in between. Germline lookup yields CDR1 SGHRS and CDR2 YFSETQ. The CDR3 has 15 residues. CDR3 in amino acids: CASSLGWGSNYGYTF. DNA of the CDR3: TGCGCCAGCAGCTTGGGGTGGGGCTCAAACTATGGCTACACCTTC.